These 27 T cell receptor beta chains were sequenced from one sample in a study of cytomegalovirus exposure and HLA in healthy donors (dated by TCRdb to about 2017). Libraries were made using the immunoSEQ multiplex PCR assay. For the multiplex PCR, a mixture combining 60 forward primers for TCR Vbeta segments and 13 reverse primers for TCR Jbeta segments was used. TCRdb carries this immuneACCESS record with in-frame sequences only. Its versions omit some clonotypes, under half of them owing to an unresolved V gene in the studies checked, with the rest unexplained. This sample is represented by 210,000 or so clones; around 83% of them were singletons. The ten largest clones represent about 9.4% of the sample. The sample comprised PBMCs. Receptors originate from a woman aged 45-59 years in good health and CMV-seropositive.

V gene TRBV5-4 combines with J gene TRBJ2-1; 9 bases map to TRBD2. There are 17 residues in the CDR3. The ends lost 2 bases at V and 10 bases at J; junction bases unmatched: 16. Germline-derived CDR1 and CDR2 are SGHNT and YYREEE (reference sequence). The CDR3 DNA reads TGTGCCAGCAGCTTCTCTCCAGGTCTAGCGGGGCGGGGAGAGCAGTTCTTC. Translating gives CASSFSPGLAGRGEQFF.

The chain combines TRBV7-2 with TRBJ2-7; 8 positions agree with TRBD2. Germline V gives CDR1 SGHTA, CDR2 FQGNSA. The CDR3 has 15 amino acids. The J segment lost 2 bases and the V segment lost 5 bases, leaving 8 bases of the junction unmatched. CDR3 in DNA: TGTGCCAGCAGCACCAGCGGGGGTTACACCTACGAGCAGTACTTC. Its translation is CASSTSGGYTYEQYF.

The chain employs TRBV7-3 and TRBJ2-3; D gene unclear. Germline CDR1 is SGHTA and CDR2 is FQGTGA. V lost 4 bases, J lost 6 bases, and 11 bases lay in between. The CDR3 consists of 13 residues. The CDR3 loop reads CASSSPGEDTQYF. The CDR3 DNA sequence: TGTGCCAGCAGCTCTCCCGGAGAGGATACGCAGTATTTT.

The V call is TRBV27, the J call TRBJ1-6, with a weak D call TRBD1 (6 bases). From germline, CDR1 is MNHEY and CDR2 SMNVEV (reference sequence). Trimming stripped 6 bases from V and 6 bases from J, with 18 bases between. The CDR3 sequence is 16 residues long. CDR3 nucleotides: TGTGCCAGCAGCCCCCATGGCGGGGGGCTTAATTCACCCCTCCACTTT. This gives the protein CASSPHGGGLNSPLHF.

The rearrangement joins TRBV30 to TRBJ2-3; TRBD2 aligns across 10 bases. The V segment lost 1 base and the J segment 6 bases; nucleotides outside the gene matches: 7. The germline V gene encodes CDR1 GTSNPN and CDR2 SVGIG (reference sequence). This CDR3 is 15 amino acids long. The CDR3 protein is CAWSAKGTSADTQYF. In nucleotides, the CDR3 is TGTGCCTGGAGTGCGAAGGGGACTAGCGCTGATACGCAGTATTTT.

The V call is TRBV11-2, the J call TRBJ2-1; D is perhaps TRBD2 (5 bases). Trimming left V 4 bases short and J 8 bases short, with 15 bases between. The CDR3 has 14 residues. Germline V lookup: CDR1 SGHAT, CDR2 FQNNGV. The CDR3 spells CASSWIGRWYEQFF. The DNA for the CDR3 is TGTGCCAGCAGCTGGATAGGGAGATGGTATGAGCAGTTCTTC.

The chain recombines TRBV6-1 with TRBJ2-7; possible D gene TRBD1, 5 bases. Germline-derived CDR1 and CDR2 are MNHNS and SASEGT. Deletions cut 2 bases from V and 4 bases from J, with 18 bases between. The CDR3 loop spans 16 amino acids. CDR3 DNA: TGTGCCAGCAGTGAATGGGGCCAGACCGGCTTGTACGAGCAGTACTTC. This codes for CASSEWGQTGLYEQYF.

The sample holds a few counts of this clone. V gene TRBV5-1 combines with J gene TRBJ1-1; D call uncertain. Germline V gene lookup returns CDR1 SGHRS and CDR2 YFSETQ. V was pared by 1 base and J by 1 base, with 5 bases between. CDR3 length equals 13 residues. CDR3 coding DNA: TGCGCCAGCAGCTTGCAGAAGAACACTGAAGCTTTCTTT. Translating gives CASSLQKNTEAFF.

This chain connects TRBV30 to TRBJ1-4; no clear D. Germline-derived CDR1 and CDR2 are GTSNPN and SVGIG (reference sequence). The V end was cut by 1 base, the J end by 7 bases, with 10 bases between. This CDR3 contains 13 residues. The CDR3 region has the DNA TGTGCCTGGAGTGGGCTTGAAAGTGAAAAACTGTTTTTT. It codes for CAWSGLESEKLFF.

V is TRBV28 and J is TRBJ1-1, with TRBD1 identical over 9 bases. There are 16 residues in the CDR3. Germline V gene sequence: CDR1 MDHEN, CDR2 SYDVKM. V dropped 7 bases and J dropped 1; count of bases not matched to a gene: 10. CDR3 loop: CASITGGSGKNTEAFF. Written as DNA, the CDR3 is TGTGCCAGCATTACAGGGGGCTCGGGTAAGAACACTGAAGCTTTCTTT.

This clone showed up just a few times. The chain recombines TRBV7-2 with TRBJ2-3, with 8 bases fitting TRBD2. Trimming took 5 bases from V and 2 from J; bases not matched to a gene: 6. CDR3 length: 15 amino acids. Germline CDR1 is SGHTA and CDR2 is FQGNSA. CDR3 loop: CASSLAGGPTDTQYF. The CDR3 DNA reads as TGTGCCAGCAGCCTTGCGGGGGGTCCCACAGATACGCAGTATTTT.

The chain combines TRBV5-1 with TRBJ2-3, with D uncertain. Germline values: CDR1 SGHRS, CDR2 YFSETQ. V was cut by 0 bases and J by 4 bases, with 9 bases left in between. CDR3 length equals 14 residues. The CDR3 is CASSLEGAADTQYF. In nucleotides, the CDR3 is TGCGCCAGCAGCTTGGAAGGAGCCGCAGATACGCAGTATTTT. Full variable domain (outside the CDR3, taken from reference TRBV5-1 and TRBJ2-3): KAGVTQTPRYLIKTRGQQVTLSCSPISGHRSVSWYQQTPGQGLQFLFEYFSETQRNKGNFPGRFSGRQFSNSRSEMNVSTLELGDSALYLCASSLEGAADTQYFGPGTRLTVL.

This clone appeared a few times. This likely reflects a read error, since a far larger clone is one base away. The chain links TRBV4-2 to TRBJ2-5; 9 nucleotides line up with TRBD2. This CDR3 is 18 amino acids long. The J segment lost 1 base and the V segment lost 0 bases, leaving 9 bases of the junction unmatched. The germline V gene encodes CDR1 LGHNA and CDR2 YNFKEQ. CDR3 coding DNA: TGTGCCAGCAGCCAAGATTTCGTCAGCGGGGGGTCCCAAGAGACCCAGTACTTC. It yields the protein CASSQDFVSGGSQETQYF.

The genes are TRBV5-1 and TRBJ2-3, with a tentative D call TRBD2 (5 bases). CDR1 is SGHRS and CDR2 is YFSETQ in the germline V gene. Trimming pared 5 bases from V and 2 bases from J, leaving 15 bases between. This CDR3 region has 15 residues. The DNA of the CDR3 is TGCGCCAGCAGTAATGCCGGGATGCCCACAGATACGCAGTATTTT. The encoded protein is CASSNAGMPTDTQYF.

This clone was observed a handful of times. The CDR3 sequence is CASSPGPGTISEQYF. The CDR3 coding sequence is TGTGCCAGCAGCCCCGGACCCGGGACAATCTCCGAGCAGTACTTC. The V call is TRBV5-6, the J call TRBJ2-7; possibly TRBD1 for D (6 bases). This CDR3 spans 15 amino acids. Germline V gives CDR1 SGHDT, CDR2 YYEEEE. The germline V and J ends were trimmed by 4 bases and 6 bases, with 20 bases remaining between them.

The chain has TRBV19 and TRBJ2-7; 12 bases fit TRBD2. With V trimmed by 4 bases and J by 4 bases, 5 bases remained unmatched. CDR3 size: 15 residues. Per germline, CDR1 LNHDA and CDR2 SQIVND (reference sequence). The chain's CDR3 is CASSKLAGGTYEQYF. The DNA for the CDR3 is TGTGCCAGTAGTAAACTAGCGGGGGGTACGTACGAGCAGTACTTC.

This chain uses TRBV5-1 with TRBJ1-1, with a weak D call TRBD1 (5 bases). V shed 4 bases and J shed 5 bases, with 15 bases lying between them. The CDR3 sequence is 14 residues long. Germline V lookup: CDR1 SGHRS, CDR2 YFSETQ. The CDR3 sequence is CASSPVGGATEAFF. CDR3 nucleotides: TGCGCCAGCAGCCCGGTGGGAGGGGCTACTGAAGCTTTCTTT.

This sequence joins TRBV6-5 and TRBJ1-2; 10 bases map to TRBD1. The ends lost 4 bases at V and 7 bases at J; junction bases unmatched: 12. The germline gives CDR1 MNHEY, CDR2 SVGAGI. CDR3 length: 16 amino acids. CDR3 sequence: CASSSIEGQGFGGYTF. Written as DNA, the CDR3 is TGTGCCAGCAGTTCGATCGAGGGACAGGGGTTTGGTGGCTACACCTTC.

As to this clone: One junction end disagrees with the germline gene, perhaps due to a read error. The rearrangement links TRBV7-9 to TRBJ2-7, with D possibly being TRBD2 (5 bases). This CDR3 spans 12 amino acids. Germline V gives CDR1 SEHNR, CDR2 FQNEAQ (reference sequence). CDR3 sequence reads: CSSSLALREQYF. CDR3 sequence (DNA): TGTTCCAGCAGCTTAGCGCTAAGAGAGCAGTACTTC.

J is TRBJ1-4 and V is TRBV19; unclear D gene. The CDR3 spans 13 residues. Looked up from germline, CDR1 is LNHDA and CDR2 is SQIVND (reference sequence). V lost 6 bases to trimming and J lost 14 bases, with 19 bases between them. The CDR3 region is CASSLLPGVDLFF. CDR3 DNA sequence: TGTGCCAGTAGCTTACTCCCAGGTGTCGACCTGTTTTTT.

This chain connects TRBV7-2 to TRBJ1-4; the D is unclear. The CDR3 spans 16 residues. In germline, CDR1 is SGHTA, CDR2 FQGNSA. Trimming took off 1 base at V and 0 bases at J, with 9 bases between the two ends. CDR3 nucleotides: TGTGCCAGCAGCTTAGAGAGACTTTCAACTAATGAAAAACTGTTTTTT. Its translation is CASSLERLSTNEKLFF.

The rearrangement links TRBV5-6 to TRBJ2-7; TRBD2 is a possible D gene (5 bases). The CDR3 spans 13 residues. From germline, CDR1 is SGHDT and CDR2 YYEEEE. V gave up 2 bases and J gave up 2 bases, with 8 bases separating them. In DNA, the CDR3 is TGTGCCAGCAGCTTAGGGAGAGCCTACGAGCAGTACTTC. Protein sequence: CASSLGRAYEQYF.

The CDR3 nucleotides are TGTGCCAGCAGCTTATTGGGACAAAGGCTCAATGAGCAGTTCTTC. As protein: CASSLLGQRLNEQFF. The rearrangement links TRBV7-2 to TRBJ2-1; D might be TRBD1 (6 bases). The CDR3 is 15 residues long. Trimming left V 2 bases short and J 6 bases short, with 14 bases between. The germline CDR1 and CDR2 sequences are SGHTA and FQGNSA.

The chain uses TRBV6-6 and TRBJ1-1; the D gene is possibly TRBD1 (5 bases). Per the germline V gene, CDR1 is MNHNY and CDR2 is SVGAGI (reference sequence). CDR3 length: 14 amino acids. The germline V and J ends were trimmed by 6 bases and 0 bases, with 11 bases remaining between them. CDR3 sequence reads: CASREPQVNTEAFF. DNA for the CDR3: TGTGCCAGCAGGGAACCACAGGTGAACACTGAAGCTTTCTTT.

The chain is built from TRBV5-1 and TRBJ2-7, with D tentatively TRBD1 (5 bases). The CDR3 covers 14 residues. The V gene's germline CDR1 is SGHRS and CDR2 YFSETQ. Trimming took off 0 bases at V and 2 bases at J, with 9 bases between the two ends. CDR3 sequence (DNA): TGCGCCAGCAGCTTGGGGACACTTACCTACGAGCAGTACTTC. It is translated as CASSLGTLTYEQYF.

The chain uses TRBV6-5 and TRBJ2-7, with D unclear. The CDR3 extends over 11 amino acids. Per germline, CDR1 MNHEY and CDR2 SVGAGI. The ends were cut back, 6 bases at V and 4 bases at J, with 7 bases in the middle. The CDR3 here is CASRYLYEQYF. In DNA form, the CDR3 reads TGTGCCAGCAGGTATCTATACGAGCAGTACTTC.

The V call is TRBV5-4, the J call TRBJ1-1, with a weak D call TRBD1 (5 bases). The V end lost 0 bases, the J end lost 4 bases, and 13 bases lay between the germline ends. Germline V gene lookup returns CDR1 SGHNT and CDR2 YYREEE (reference sequence). CDR3 length: 15 residues. CDR3 in DNA: TGTGCCAGCAGCTTGGTACTGGGGGAGGGCACTGAAGCTTTCTTT. It translates to CASSLVLGEGTEAFF. The complete variable domain, with remaining parts taken from reference TRBV5-4 and TRBJ1-1, reads ETGVTQSPTHLIKTRGQQVTLRCSSQSGHNTVSWYQQALGQGPQFIFQYYREEENGRGNFPPRFSGLQFPNYSSELNVNALELDDSALYLCASSLVLGEGTEAFFGQGTRLTVV.